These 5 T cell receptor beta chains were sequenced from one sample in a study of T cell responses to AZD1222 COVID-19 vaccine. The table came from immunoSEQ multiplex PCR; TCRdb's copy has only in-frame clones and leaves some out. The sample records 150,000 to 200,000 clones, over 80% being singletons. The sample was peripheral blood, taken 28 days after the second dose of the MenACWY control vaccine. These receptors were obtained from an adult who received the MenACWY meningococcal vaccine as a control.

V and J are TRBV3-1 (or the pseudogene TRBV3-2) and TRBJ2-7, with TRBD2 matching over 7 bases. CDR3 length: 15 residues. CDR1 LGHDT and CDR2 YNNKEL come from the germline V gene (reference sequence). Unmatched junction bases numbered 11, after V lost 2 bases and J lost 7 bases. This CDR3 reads CASSQLTSARREQYF. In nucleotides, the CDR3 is TGTGCCAGCAGCCAACTTACTAGCGCCCGCCGGGAGCAGTACTTC.

CDR3 bases: TGTGCCAGCAGCTTAGCGCCGGTGGAGCAGTTCTTC. This translates into CASSLAPVEQFF. The chain carries TRBV7-2 and TRBJ2-1; D gene ambiguous. The CDR3 consists of 12 residues. Looked up from germline, CDR1 is SGHTA and CDR2 is FQGNSA. Trimming left V 0 bases short and J 10 bases short, with 7 bases between. Together with reference TRBV7-2 and TRBJ2-1, the CDR3 gives the full variable domain: GAGVSQSPSNKVTEKGKDVELRCDPISGHTALYWYRQSLGQGLEFLIYFQGNSAPDKSGLPSDRFSAERTGGSVSTLTIQRTQQEDSAVYLCASSLAPVEQFFGPGTRLTVL.

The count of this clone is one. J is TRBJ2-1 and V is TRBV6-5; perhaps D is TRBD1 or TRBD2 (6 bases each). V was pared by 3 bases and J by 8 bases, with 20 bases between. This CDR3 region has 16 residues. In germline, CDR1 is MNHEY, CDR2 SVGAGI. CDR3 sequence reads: CASSYAAGTGAHEQFF. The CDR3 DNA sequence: TGTGCCAGCAGTTATGCCGCCGGGACGGGGGCTCATGAGCAGTTCTTC.

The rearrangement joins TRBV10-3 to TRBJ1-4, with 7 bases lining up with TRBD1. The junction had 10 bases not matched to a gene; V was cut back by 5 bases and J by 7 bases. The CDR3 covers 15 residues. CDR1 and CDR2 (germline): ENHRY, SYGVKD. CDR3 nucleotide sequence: TGTGCCATCAGTAGCGGCCCGGACAGGAGTGAAAAACTGTTTTTT. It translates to CAISSGPDRSEKLFF.

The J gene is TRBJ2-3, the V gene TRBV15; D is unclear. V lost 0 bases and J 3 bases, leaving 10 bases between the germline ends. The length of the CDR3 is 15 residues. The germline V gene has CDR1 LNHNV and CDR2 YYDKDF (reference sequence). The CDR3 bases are TGTGCCACCAGCAGAGATCTCGTTGCAACAGATACGCAGTATTTT. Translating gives CATSRDLVATDTQYF. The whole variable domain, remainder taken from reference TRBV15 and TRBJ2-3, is DAMVIQNPRYQVTQFGKPVTLSCSQTLNHNVMYWYQQKSSQAPKLLFHYYDKDFNNEADTPDNFQSRRPNTSFCFLDIRSPGLGDTAMYLCATSRDLVATDTQYFGPGTRLTVL.